This T cell receptor beta chain was captured by sequencing in a study of T-cell memory formation after mild COVID-19. Study overall: Largely, TCR clusters stayed within a single donor. Study-level points and caveats: The authors did not confirm SARS-CoV-2 specificity of second-wave clones peaking day 37.

Employing constant-segment primers, 5'RACE generated TCR alpha and TCR beta cDNA libraries bearing sample barcodes and UMIs. MiXCR was run by TCRdb on the 5' RACE reads, yielding one entry per CDR3 protein. The repertoire consists of approximately 350,000 distinct CDR3 sequences, with approximately 15% occurring once and the leading ten covering around a fifth. Trimming took off 4 bases at V and 2 bases at J, with 15 bases between the two ends. This CDR3 comprises 16 residues. Germline CDR1 and CDR2: KGHSH and LQKENI. This clonotype has more than one count but fewer than ten. The antigen is not known.

Material for sequencing was PBMCs or a T cell subset sorted from them (not recorded which). This sequence was found in a young man who had mild COVID-19 (a few samples of this study predate the infection). Cell type and time point are not known. V usage is TRBV18 and J usage is TRBJ1-3, with D possibly being TRBD1 (6 bases). The CDR3 reads CASSLRTESAGNTIYF. For the CDR3, the DNA is TGTGCCAGCTCACTGAGGACAGAATCTGCTGGAAACACCATATATTTT. The variable domain in full, completed from reference TRBV18 and TRBJ1-3, reads NAGVMQNPRHLVRRRGQEARLRCSPMKGHSHVYWYRQLPEEGLKFMVYLQKENIIDESGMPKERFSAEFPKEGPSILRIQQVVRGDSAAYFCASSLRTESAGNTIYFGEGSWLTVV.